The 29 T cell receptor beta chains given below trace back to one sample, sequenced in a study of long-term antiretroviral therapy in people with HIV. The run of the v3.0 immunoSEQ assay was at survey level. The repertoire was sequenced with immunoSEQ multiplex PCR; TCRdb's copy has only in-frame clones and lacks some. The sample holds tens of thousands of clones, about 86% seen once. The sample consisted of unsorted PBMCs, taken 0.8 years after starting antiretroviral therapy. These receptors all come from a woman under 40 with HIV.

This chain uses TRBV9 with TRBJ1-2; 8 nucleotides align to TRBD1. CDR3 length: 15 residues. With V trimmed by 3 bases and J by 8 bases, 12 bases remained unmatched. CDR1 is SGDLS, CDR2 YYNGEE, per germline. This chain's CDR3 is CASSGLGRGRGGYTF. DNA for the CDR3: TGTGCCAGCAGCGGCTTAGGCAGGGGGCGCGGAGGCTACACCTTC.

The chain couples TRBV18 to TRBJ1-4, with 8 nucleotides matching TRBD1. This CDR3 comprises 15 residues. Germline values: CDR1 KGHSH, CDR2 LQKENI. Trimming took 3 bases from V and 7 from J; bases not matched to a gene: 7. The CDR3 spells CASSPRQGAGEKLFF. The CDR3 coding sequence is TGTGCCAGCTCACCGCGTCAGGGGGCAGGTGAAAAACTGTTTTTT.

The rearrangement links TRBV7-9 to TRBJ1-2, with D possibly TRBD1 on 5 matching bases. The CDR3 runs to 15 residues. The germline V and J ends were trimmed by 2 bases and 0 bases, with 10 bases remaining between them. CDR1 and CDR2 from the germline V gene are SEHNR and FQNEAQ (reference sequence). CDR3 protein: CASSLQGSTNYGYTF. The CDR3 region has the DNA TGTGCCAGCAGCTTACAGGGCAGCACTAACTATGGCTACACCTTC.

J is TRBJ1-2 and V is TRBV2, with TRBD1 matching over 12 bases. The germline CDR1 and CDR2 sequences are SNHLY and FYNNEI. V gave up 8 bases and J gave up 4 bases; unmatched junction bases: 14. The CDR3 runs to 17 residues. CDR3 region: CASLNTGQGARGYGYTF. The DNA of the CDR3 is TGTGCCAGCCTAAACACGGGACAGGGGGCGCGGGGCTATGGCTACACCTTC.

The chain is built from TRBV6-6 and TRBJ1-5; D might be TRBD1 (6 bases). Between the trimmed V and J ends, which lost 6 bases and 3 bases, there was a span of 18 bases. The CDR3 is 16 residues long. Germline V lookup: CDR1 MNHNY, CDR2 SVGAGI (reference sequence). CDR3 coding DNA: TGTGCCAGCAGCTCTAATCCGACAGGCTCCAATCAGCCCCAGCATTTT. Translated: CASSSNPTGSNQPQHF.

This sequence joins TRBV2 and TRBJ1-2; TRBD1 matches 8 bases. The CDR3 extends over 14 amino acids. Losses at the gene ends were 8 bases for V and 4 bases for J; bases not matched to a gene: 9. The germline V gene encodes CDR1 SNHLY and CDR2 FYNNEI. CDR3 sequence: CASLETGAVYGYTF. The CDR3 DNA reads TGTGCCAGCCTCGAGACAGGGGCCGTCTATGGCTACACCTTC.

V gene TRBV9 combines with J gene TRBJ1-1; D might be TRBD1 (6 bases). The CDR3 has 14 residues. CDR1 is SGDLS and CDR2 is YYNGEE in the germline V gene. The germline V and J ends were trimmed by 0 bases and 6 bases, with 12 bases remaining between them. This chain's CDR3 is CASSVGGPQAEAFF. CDR3 sequence (DNA): TGTGCCAGCAGCGTAGGGGGGCCCCAGGCTGAAGCTTTCTTT.

In its sample, this clone was seen once. This chain joins TRBV11-2 and TRBJ1-4, with D perhaps TRBD1 (6 bases). The V gene lost 4 bases and the J gene lost 1 base, with 16 bases spanning the gap. Germline CDR1 SGHAT, CDR2 FQNNGV. The CDR3 runs to 17 residues. The CDR3 region is CASSSQRGARTNEKLFF. In DNA, the CDR3 is TGTGCCAGCAGCTCGCAAAGGGGGGCGCGAACTAATGAAAAACTGTTTTTT.

The V gene is TRBV5-8, the J gene TRBJ1-1; D is uncertain. CDR1 and CDR2 (germline): SGHTS, YDEGEE. The CDR3 runs to 13 residues. V lost 2 bases, J lost 1 base, and 6 bases lay in between. This chain's CDR3 is CASSLSQNTEAFF. CDR3 bases: TGTGCCAGCAGCTTATCCCAGAACACTGAAGCTTTCTTT.

The V call is TRBV30, the J call TRBJ2-4; 7 nucleotides agree with TRBD2. In germline, CDR1 is GTSNPN, CDR2 SVGIG (reference sequence). The CDR3 is 13 amino acids. Trimming took 5 bases from V and 3 from J; bases not matched to a gene: 4. The CDR3, as DNA: TGTGCCTGGGATTCGGGGGGCAAAAACATTCAGTACTTC. The encoded protein is CAWDSGGKNIQYF.

J is TRBJ2-2 and V is TRBV25-1, with 11 nucleotides matching TRBD1. The J segment lost 1 base and the V segment lost 3 bases, leaving 4 bases of the junction unmatched. Germline CDR1 MGHDK, CDR2 SYGVNS. This CDR3 has 17 amino acids. The DNA for the CDR3 is TGTGCCAGCAGTGATTTGGGGACAGGGGGGAACACCGGGGAGCTGTTTTTT. It codes for CASSDLGTGGNTGELFF. Variable domain in full (rest from reference TRBV25-1 and TRBJ2-2): EADIYQTPRYLVIGTGKKITLECSQTMGHDKMYWYQQDPGMELHLIHYSYGVNSTEKGDLSSESTVSRIRTEHFPLTLESARPSHTSQYLCASSDLGTGGNTGELFFGEGSRLTVL.

This clone appeared once. V and J are TRBV27 and TRBJ1-1, with 7 bases matching TRBD1. The CDR3 length is 14 residues. With V trimmed by 6 bases and J by 2 bases, 6 bases remained unmatched. Germline loops: CDR1 MNHEY, CDR2 SMNVEV (reference sequence). The CDR3 sequence is CASSPGTVNTEAFF. In DNA, the CDR3 is TGTGCCAGCAGCCCCGGGACAGTAAACACTGAAGCTTTCTTT.

This chain connects TRBV2 to TRBJ2-7; D is unresolved. Germline V CDR1 and CDR2: SNHLY, FYNNEI. Between the trimmed V and J ends, which lost 6 bases and 5 bases, there was a span of 11 bases. The CDR3 spans 12 residues. The DNA for the CDR3 is TGTGCCAGCAGCCCTAACCTGGACGAGCAGTACGTC. Encoded protein: CASSPNLDEQYV.

The V and J genes are TRBV6-6 and TRBJ1-2, with unresolved D. This CDR3 region has 14 residues. The germline V gene has CDR1 MNHNY and CDR2 SVGAGI (reference sequence). V was pared by 5 bases and J by 4 bases, with 14 bases between. The CDR3 region has the DNA TGTGCCAGCAGTCTGAGCCCAATAACCTATGGCTACACCTTC. As protein: CASSLSPITYGYTF.

V usage is TRBV11-1 and J usage is TRBJ2-3; no firm D call. Germline V gene lookup returns CDR1 SGHAT and CDR2 FQDESV (reference sequence). Trimming cost V 1 base and J 3 bases, with 5 bases left between them. The CDR3 has 13 amino acids. In nucleotides, the CDR3 is TGTGCCAGCAGCTTAGAGATGACAGATACGCAGTATTTT. Its protein product is CASSLEMTDTQYF.

The V call is TRBV5-6, the J call TRBJ1-2; D might be TRBD1 (5 bases). Germline V gene sequence: CDR1 SGHDT, CDR2 YYEEEE. Trimming took off 5 bases at V and 8 bases at J, with 34 bases between the two ends. The CDR3 totals 19 residues. CDR3: CASRLWGQPHKGPYGGYTF. CDR3 DNA sequence: TGTGCCAGCAGATTATGGGGCCAGCCTCACAAAGGGCCCTACGGCGGCTACACCTTC.

This chain links TRBV5-1 with TRBJ2-5; D call uncertain. The V end lost 0 bases, the J end lost 4 bases, and 13 bases lay between the germline ends. The CDR3 is made up of 15 amino acids. Looked up from germline, CDR1 is SGHRS and CDR2 is YFSETQ. The CDR3 DNA sequence: TGCGCCAGCAGCTTGGCAGCCTATTCAGCAGAGACCCAGTACTTC. This gives the protein CASSLAAYSAETQYF.

The V call is TRBV5-1, the J call TRBJ2-1; TRBD2 agrees at 11 bases. The CDR3 runs to 18 residues. The germline V gene has CDR1 SGHRS and CDR2 YFSETQ. Trimming cost V 0 bases and J 6 bases; bases outside gene matches: 11. CDR3 nucleotide sequence: TGCGCCAGCAGCTTGGGACGTAGCGGGGGGGGATTTAGCAATGAGCAGTTCTTC. Its translation is CASSLGRSGGGFSNEQFF.

This chain connects TRBV2 to TRBJ1-2; TRBD1 matches 7 bases. This CDR3 is built from 12 residues. V trimming: 8 bases; J trimming: 7 bases; junction bases outside the gene matches: 7. Germline loops: CDR1 SNHLY, CDR2 FYNNEI. CDR3 loop: CASQRDSAGYTF. The CDR3, as DNA: TGTGCCAGCCAAAGGGACAGTGCTGGCTACACCTTC. Filled out from reference TRBV2 and TRBJ1-2, the complete variable domain reads EPEVTQTPSHQVTQMGQEVILRCVPISNHLYFYWYRQILGQKVEFLVSFYNNEISEKSEIFDDQFSVERPDGSNFTLKIRSTKLEDSAMYFCASQRDSAGYTFGSGTRLTVV.

The gene calls are TRBV6-1 and TRBJ1-1; no clear D. CDR3 length: 13 residues. V lost 5 bases, J lost 6 bases, and 13 bases lay in between. CDR1 is MNHNS and CDR2 is SASEGT in the germline V gene. The CDR3 coding sequence is TGTGCCAGCAGTTATACGAACCTGGCTGAAGCTTTCTTT. This codes for CASSYTNLAEAFF.

This chain joins TRBV5-1 and TRBJ2-1, with 11 bases that match TRBD2. V gave up 4 bases and J gave up 4 bases; unmatched junction bases: 10. The germline V gene encodes CDR1 SGHRS and CDR2 YFSETQ. This CDR3 is 17 amino acids long. CDR3 residues: CASSSPRLAGLYNEQFF. CDR3 coding DNA: TGCGCCAGCAGCAGCCCTCGACTAGCGGGGCTGTACAATGAGCAGTTCTTC.

This clone was seen a few times. The chain carries TRBV7-2 and TRBJ1-5; D is uncertain. Per germline, CDR1 SGHTA and CDR2 FQGNSA. V lost 1 base and J lost 4, with 5 bases in between. There are 13 residues in the CDR3. The CDR3 bases are TGTGCCAGCAGCTTAGGACGTAATCAGCCCCAGCATTTT. Translated: CASSLGRNQPQHF.

This chain uses TRBV4-1 with TRBJ2-7; 9 positions match TRBD1. CDR1 is MGHRA and CDR2 is YSYEKL in the germline V gene. The CDR3 sequence is 14 residues long. V lost 5 bases, J lost 5 bases, and 7 bases stayed unmatched. The CDR3: CASSSGQGKDEQYF. DNA of the CDR3: TGCGCCAGCAGCTCGGGACAGGGAAAGGACGAGCAGTACTTC.

This clone was found once. J is TRBJ1-6 and V is TRBV27, with TRBD1 matching over 7 bases. CDR1 and CDR2 from the germline V gene are MNHEY and SMNVEV (reference sequence). Trimming cost V 5 bases and J 6 bases; bases outside gene matches: 13. This CDR3 spans 17 amino acids. The CDR3 coding sequence is TGTGCCAGCAGTCCTACTTCCCCGACAGGGCGTAATTCACCCCTCCACTTT. It is translated as CASSPTSPTGRNSPLHF.

This clone turned up a few times. CDR3: CASSLASGAVYEQYF. The CDR3 nucleotides are TGCGCCAGCAGCTTGGCCTCCGGGGCAGTCTACGAGCAGTACTTC. The rearrangement joins TRBV5-1 to TRBJ2-7; possibly TRBD1 or TRBD2 for D (5 bases each). The CDR3 loop spans 15 amino acids. CDR1 SGHRS and CDR2 YFSETQ come from the germline V gene. V lost 0 bases to trimming and J lost 3 bases, with 13 bases between them.

The chain carries TRBV5-1 and TRBJ2-1; a possible D gene is TRBD1 (6 bases). The CDR3 has 13 residues. Germline CDR1 SGHRS, CDR2 YFSETQ. Trimming took 2 bases from V and 5 from J, leaving 8 bases between them. The CDR3: CASSFGTNNEQFF. CDR3 DNA: TGCGCCAGCAGCTTCGGGACAAACAATGAGCAGTTCTTC.

This sequence joins TRBV5-1 and TRBJ2-1; 9 bases align to TRBD2. This CDR3 spans 15 amino acids. Germline loops: CDR1 SGHRS, CDR2 YFSETQ. With 4 bases clipped from V and 4 bases from J, the junction kept 6 bases outside the gene matches. The CDR3 region has the DNA TGCGCCAGCAGCGTGACTAGCGGTTATTACAATGAGCAGTTCTTC. It encodes CASSVTSGYYNEQFF.

This clone was seen only once. The chain is built from TRBV19 and TRBJ2-3; TRBD1 matches at 7 bases. The germline CDR1 and CDR2 sequences are LNHDA and SQIVND (reference sequence). CDR3 length equals 14 residues. With V trimmed by 4 bases and J by 3 bases, 4 bases remained unmatched. CDR3 DNA: TGTGCCAGTAGTAGGGCGACAGGGACAGATACGCAGTATTTT. Its protein is CASSRATGTDTQYF.

The genes are TRBV27 and TRBJ2-3; 11 positions agree with TRBD2. V lost 4 bases and J lost 3; bases outside the gene matches: 15. Germline V gene lookup returns CDR1 MNHEY and CDR2 SMNVEV (reference sequence). The CDR3 is 19 amino acids. The CDR3 sequence is CASSSLAGGELRFTDTQYF. CDR3 DNA sequence: TGTGCCAGCAGTTCCCTAGCGGGGGGCGAGCTTCGATTTACAGATACGCAGTATTTT.